This T cell receptor (beta chain) was recorded in a study of blood T cell repertoires in COVID-19. At the level of the study: Material from acute and convalescent COVID-19 was sourced from the United States, Italy and Spain. PBMCs, B-cell-depleted T cells, or T cells provided the cDNA or gDNA that made up the material.

Authors' data handling: Amplification of reference gene primers was used by the study to estimate nucleated cell counts. This table comes from immunoSEQ multiplex PCR, and its TCRdb copy is limited to in-frame clones, with some not included. Clone size and the V and J calls come from that table; the DNA yielded D and trimming. The data show 200,000 to 300,000 clones, around 83% seen once. The ends lost 4 bases at V and 11 bases at J; junction bases unmatched: 17. Germline CDR1 reads LGHDT; CDR2 reads YNNKEL (reference sequence). The CDR3 totals 17 residues. The TCR sequence derives from a woman older than 75 with acute or convalescent COVID-19. Material: peripheral blood. This rearrangement joins TRBV3-1 (or the pseudogene TRBV3-2) to TRBJ2-1, with 10 bases that match TRBD2. Here the CDR3 reads CASSRLGTSAGGRKQFF. In DNA form, the CDR3 reads TGTGCCAGCAGCCGCCTAGGGACTAGCGCAGGGGGTCGAAAGCAGTTCTTC.